The 21 T cell receptor beta chains given below trace back to one sample, sequenced in a study of blood T cell repertoires in COVID-19. Generated by immunoSEQ multiplex PCR, the TCRdb table keeps only in-frame clones and is missing some. The sample yields nearly 60,000 clones, almost 90% seen once. Sequences were obtained from peripheral blood. The origin of the receptors is a man between 60 and 75 years old with active COVID-19.

The chain links TRBV6-2 or TRBV6-3 to TRBJ2-7; D is undetermined. The germline V gene has CDR1 MNHEY and CDR2 SVGEGT. Trimming removed 6 bases at V and 2 bases at J, with 17 bases between. The CDR3 has 15 residues. The CDR3 reads CASSDLGPGTYEQYF. DNA of the CDR3: TGTGCCAGCAGCGACCTTGGGCCCGGCACCTACGAGCAGTACTTC.

This chain links TRBV19 with TRBJ2-5; 7 bases map to TRBD2. Trimming cost V 3 bases and J 7 bases; bases outside gene matches: 8. CDR1 is LNHDA, CDR2 SQIVND, per germline (reference sequence). The CDR3 consists of 14 residues. DNA for the CDR3: TGTGCCAGTAGTATGCCCCCATCGGGGGGGACCCAGTACTTC. This sequence encodes CASSMPPSGGTQYF.

The chain couples TRBV7-2 to TRBJ2-5; possible D gene TRBD1, 5 bases. This CDR3 spans 15 amino acids. Deletions cut 0 bases from V and 5 bases from J, with 13 bases between. Germline V gene data show CDR1 as SGHTA and CDR2 as FQGNSA. CDR3 nucleotide sequence: TGTGCCAGCAGCTTAGCCCTCGGACAATGGGAGACCCAGTACTTC. It codes for CASSLALGQWETQYF.

The V call is TRBV12-3 or TRBV12-4, the J call TRBJ2-7, with TRBD2 as a possible D gene (5 bases). V shed 8 bases and J shed 2 bases, with 13 bases lying between them. This CDR3 has 13 amino acids. The CDR3 loop reads CASGRLPAYEQYF. In DNA form, the CDR3 reads TGTGCCAGCGGGAGACTACCGGCCTACGAGCAGTACTTC.

The genes are TRBV7-2 and TRBJ1-2, with a possible D match to TRBD1 (5 bases). Germline V gene data show CDR1 as SGHTA and CDR2 as FQGNSA. Trimming took 1 base from V and 8 from J, leaving 17 bases between them. The CDR3 runs 15 residues. CDR3 region: CASSLDWGRADGYTF. CDR3 DNA: TGTGCCAGCAGCTTAGACTGGGGCAGGGCCGACGGCTACACCTTC.

The CDR3 bases are TGTGCCAGCAGCGTAGTGGGGGGTAGTACAGATACGCAGTATTTT. Its translation is CASSVVGGSTDTQYF. This rearrangement joins TRBV9 to TRBJ2-3; TRBD2 is a possible D gene (6 bases). The CDR3 totals 15 residues. CDR1 and CDR2 (germline): SGDLS, YYNGEE. Trimming cost V 0 bases and J 3 bases, with 11 bases left between them.

The CDR3 nucleotides are TGCAGCGCCGGGGGACTAGCGGGATACAATGAGCAGTTCTTC. Protein product: CSAGGLAGYNEQFF. The J gene is TRBJ2-1, the V gene TRBV29-1; 13 nucleotides match TRBD2. This CDR3 comprises 14 residues. Per the germline V gene, CDR1 is SQVTM and CDR2 is ANQGSEA. Losses at the gene ends were 7 bases for V and 4 bases for J; bases not matched to a gene: 4.

The chain combines TRBV4-1 with TRBJ2-5, with D perhaps matching TRBD1 (6 bases). Between the trimmed V and J ends, which lost 4 bases and 5 bases, there was a span of 11 bases. The germline gives CDR1 MGHRA, CDR2 YSYEKL. The CDR3 sequence is 13 residues long. The CDR3 sequence is CASSRIQGETQYF. DNA for the CDR3: TGCGCCAGCAGCCGTATCCAGGGGGAGACCCAGTACTTC.

This clone was seen only once. V and J are TRBV9 and TRBJ1-2, with 7 bases identical to TRBD1. The CDR3 has 13 amino acids. Germline V gene data show CDR1 as SGDLS and CDR2 as YYNGEE. V was clipped by 6 bases and J by 3 bases; unmatched bases: 5. The CDR3 sequence is CASTRDRDYGYTF. CDR3 DNA sequence: TGTGCCAGCACCCGGGACAGAGACTATGGCTACACCTTC.

V usage is TRBV4-3 and J usage is TRBJ2-1; 9 nucleotides align to TRBD2. This CDR3 is 14 amino acids long. V was clipped by 3 bases and J by 12 bases; unmatched bases: 9. Germline CDR1 and CDR2: LGHNA and YSLEER. The CDR3 protein is CASSHSNEAGGQFF. In DNA, the CDR3 is TGCGCCAGCAGCCATTCTAACGAAGCGGGAGGGCAGTTCTTC.

The J gene is TRBJ2-1, the V gene TRBV7-9; TRBD2 aligns across 8 bases. V shed 7 bases and J 0 bases; nucleotides not matched to a gene: 5. Germline V gives CDR1 SEHNR, CDR2 FQNEAQ (reference sequence). The CDR3 is 15 amino acids. The CDR3: CASTPGGPSYNEQFF. The CDR3 bases are TGTGCCAGCACCCCGGGGGGGCCCTCCTACAATGAGCAGTTCTTC.

This clone was found a few times. The same CDR3 arises from other DNA sequences in this sample as well. The genes are TRBV11-2 and TRBJ2-7; TRBD1 matches at 9 bases. CDR3 size: 14 residues. Germline V lookup: CDR1 SGHAT, CDR2 FQNNGV. With 4 bases clipped from V and 2 bases from J, the junction kept 3 bases outside the gene matches. CDR3 nucleotide sequence: TGTGCCAGCAGCTCCGGGACAGGGACCTACGAGCAGTACTTC. This codes for CASSSGTGTYEQYF.

The J gene is TRBJ1-1, the V gene TRBV27; D not resolved. The CDR3 has 12 residues. Per the germline V gene, CDR1 is MNHEY and CDR2 is SMNVEV (reference sequence). V was cut by 5 bases and J by 1 base, with 5 bases left in between. DNA of the CDR3: TGTGCCAGCAGTGGCGGGAACACTGAAGCTTTCTTT. This translates into CASSGGNTEAFF.

The rearrangement uses TRBV7-6 and TRBJ2-5; 8 bases map to TRBD2. After removal of 4 bases from V and 1 base from J, the junction contained 5 bases not matched to a gene. From germline, CDR1 is SGHVS and CDR2 FNYEAQ. This CDR3 region has 15 residues. The CDR3 is CASSSNLAGQETQYF. In nucleotides, the CDR3 is TGTGCCAGCAGCTCCAATCTAGCGGGCCAAGAGACCCAGTACTTC.

This clone was detected once. This chain connects TRBV29-1 to TRBJ2-1; TRBD1 matches at 7 bases. CDR1 is SQVTM, CDR2 ANQGSEA, per germline. The V gene end was trimmed by 6 bases and the J gene end by 4 bases; junction bases not matched to a gene: 9. This CDR3 is built from 14 residues. CDR3 bases: TGCAGCGTCCGCCGGGACAGCTCGTACAATGAGCAGTTCTTC. Translation gives CSVRRDSSYNEQFF.

V usage is TRBV4-2 and J usage is TRBJ2-2; D uncertain. The CDR3 loop spans 19 amino acids. From germline, CDR1 is LGHNA and CDR2 YNFKEQ. Trimming took 4 bases from V and 1 from J, leaving 22 bases between them. DNA of the CDR3: TGTGCCAGCAGCCGTACATCCGGGTCTTTAAACTTGAACACCGGGGAGCTGTTTTTT. Translating gives CASSRTSGSLNLNTGELFF.

This chain joins TRBV29-1 and TRBJ1-2; D gene unclear. Germline V gene lookup returns CDR1 SQVTM and CDR2 ANQGSEA. The ends were cut back, 0 bases at V and 4 bases at J, with 12 bases in the middle. The CDR3 totals 14 residues. CDR3 DNA sequence: TGCAGCGTTGAAGATCGGGAGGAACTCTATGGCTACACCTTC. Its translation is CSVEDREELYGYTF.

V usage is TRBV25-1 and J usage is TRBJ1-5; 9 bases agree with TRBD1. This CDR3 is built from 14 residues. With 4 bases clipped from V and 4 bases from J, the junction kept 2 bases outside the gene matches. In germline, CDR1 is MGHDK, CDR2 SYGVNS. The CDR3 sequence: CASSGGTGNQPQHF. In DNA, the CDR3 is TGTGCCAGCAGTGGGGGGACAGGGAATCAGCCCCAGCATTTT.

The chain couples TRBV5-8 to TRBJ2-7; 10 nucleotides agree with TRBD1. Trimming removed 10 bases from V and 7 bases from J; junction bases left unmatched: 8. This CDR3 has 12 amino acids. Germline assignment: CDR1 SGHTS and CDR2 YDEGEE. CDR3 protein: CAGDRGQKEQYF. Here the CDR3 DNA reads TGTGCCGGGGACAGGGGTCAAAAGGAGCAGTACTTC. Supplemented by reference TRBV5-8 and TRBJ2-7, the full variable domain reads EAGVTQSPTHLIKTRGQQATLRCSPISGHTSVYWYQQALGLGLQFLLWYDEGEERNRGNFPPRFSGRQFPNYSSELNVNALELEDSALYLCAGDRGQKEQYFGPGTRLTVT.

The chain carries TRBV14 and TRBJ2-4, with TRBD1 identical over 11 bases. V trimming: 6 bases; J trimming: 5 bases; junction bases outside the gene matches: 9. Germline V gene lookup returns CDR1 SGHDN and CDR2 FVKESK. This CDR3 region has 16 residues. CDR3 in DNA: TGTGCCAGCAGGCGGGTTCCGGGACAGGGGGAAAACATTCAGTACTTC. Translated: CASRRVPGQGENIQYF.

This chain connects TRBV6-5 to TRBJ1-5, with 10 bases that match TRBD1. Germline trimming cut 11 bases from V and 5 bases from J; bases unmatched to any gene: 12. This CDR3 region has 15 residues. CDR1 is MNHEY and CDR2 is SVGAGI in the germline V gene. The DNA of the CDR3 is TGTGCCTCCCGCAAGGGACAGGGGCAGGATCAGCCCCAGCATTTT. Protein sequence: CASRKGQGQDQPQHF.